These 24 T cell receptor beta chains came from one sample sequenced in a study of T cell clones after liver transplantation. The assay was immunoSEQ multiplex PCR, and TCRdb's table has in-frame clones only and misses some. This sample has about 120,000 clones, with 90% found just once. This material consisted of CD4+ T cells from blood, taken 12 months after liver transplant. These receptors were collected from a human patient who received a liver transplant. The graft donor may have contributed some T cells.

The CDR3 loop reads CASSQEFGTSGRDTQYF. In nucleotides, the CDR3 is TGCGCCAGCAGCCAAGAGTTTGGTACTAGCGGGAGAGATACGCAGTATTTT. The chain has TRBV4-1 and TRBJ2-3; TRBD2 agrees at 11 bases. The germline V gene has CDR1 MGHRA and CDR2 YSYEKL. The CDR3 has 17 residues. The trim removed 0 bases at V and 5 bases at J, leaving 7 bases unmatched.

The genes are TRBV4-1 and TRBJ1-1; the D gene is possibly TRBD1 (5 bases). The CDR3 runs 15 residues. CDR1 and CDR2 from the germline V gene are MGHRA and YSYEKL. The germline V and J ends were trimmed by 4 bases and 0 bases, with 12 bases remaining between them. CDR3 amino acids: CASSLGGTVNTEAFF. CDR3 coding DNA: TGCGCCAGCAGCCTTGGAGGGACGGTGAACACTGAAGCTTTCTTT.

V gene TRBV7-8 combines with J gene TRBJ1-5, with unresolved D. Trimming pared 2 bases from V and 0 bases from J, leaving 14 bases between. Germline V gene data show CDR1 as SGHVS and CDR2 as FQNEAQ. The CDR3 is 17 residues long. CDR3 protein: CASSLYPHGYSNQPQHF. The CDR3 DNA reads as TGTGCCAGCAGCTTATATCCCCATGGGTATAGCAATCAGCCCCAGCATTTT.

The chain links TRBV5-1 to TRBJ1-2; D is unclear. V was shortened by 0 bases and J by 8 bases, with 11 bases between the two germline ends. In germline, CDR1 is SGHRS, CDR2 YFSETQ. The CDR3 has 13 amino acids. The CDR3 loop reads CASSLASWQGYTF. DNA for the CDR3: TGCGCCAGCAGCTTGGCGAGTTGGCAGGGCTACACCTTC. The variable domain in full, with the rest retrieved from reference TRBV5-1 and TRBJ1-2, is KAGVTQTPRYLIKTRGQQVTLSCSPISGHRSVSWYQQTPGQGLQFLFEYFSETQRNKGNFPGRFSGRQFSNSRSEMNVSTLELGDSALYLCASSLASWQGYTFGSGTRLTVV.

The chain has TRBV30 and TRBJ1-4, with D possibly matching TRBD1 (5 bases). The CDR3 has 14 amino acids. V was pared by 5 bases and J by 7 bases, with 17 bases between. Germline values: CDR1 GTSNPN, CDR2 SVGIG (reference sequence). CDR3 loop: CAWAPGRKGEKLFF. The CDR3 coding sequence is TGTGCCTGGGCGCCGGGACGAAAGGGTGAAAAACTGTTTTTT.

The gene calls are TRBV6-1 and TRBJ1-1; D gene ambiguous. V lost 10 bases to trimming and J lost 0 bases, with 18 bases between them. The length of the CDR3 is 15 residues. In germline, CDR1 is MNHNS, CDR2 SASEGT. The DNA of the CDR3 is TGTGCCACCGGGTCTAGGGCAAATATGAACACTGAAGCTTTCTTT. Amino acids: CATGSRANMNTEAFF.

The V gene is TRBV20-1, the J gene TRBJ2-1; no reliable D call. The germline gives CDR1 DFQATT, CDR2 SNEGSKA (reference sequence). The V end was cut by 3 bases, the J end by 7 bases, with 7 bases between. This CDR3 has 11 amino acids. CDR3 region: CSASTSNEQFF. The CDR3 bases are TGCAGTGCTAGTACCTCAAATGAGCAGTTCTTC.

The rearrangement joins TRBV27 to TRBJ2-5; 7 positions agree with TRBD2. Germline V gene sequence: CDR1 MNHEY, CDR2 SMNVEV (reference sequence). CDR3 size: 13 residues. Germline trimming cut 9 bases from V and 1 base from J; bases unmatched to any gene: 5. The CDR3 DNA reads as TGTGCCAGAACCCCTAGCGGCCAAGAGACCCAGTACTTC. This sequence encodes CARTPSGQETQYF.

CDR3 nucleotide sequence: TGTGCCAGCAGCTTAGGGGGGACAGTTGCTTACGAGCAGTACTTC. Encoded protein: CASSLGGTVAYEQYF. This rearrangement joins TRBV7-9 to TRBJ2-7; TRBD1 agrees at 7 bases. The ends lost 1 base at V and 4 bases at J; junction bases unmatched: 7. CDR1 is SEHNR and CDR2 is FQNEAQ in the germline V gene (reference sequence). The CDR3 runs 15 residues.

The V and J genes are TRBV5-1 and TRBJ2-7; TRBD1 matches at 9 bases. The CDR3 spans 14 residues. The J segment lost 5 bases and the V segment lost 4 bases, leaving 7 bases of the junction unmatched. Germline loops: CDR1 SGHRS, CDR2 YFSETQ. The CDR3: CASSPRDRANEQYF. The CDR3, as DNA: TGCGCCAGCAGCCCACGGGACAGGGCAAACGAGCAGTACTTC.

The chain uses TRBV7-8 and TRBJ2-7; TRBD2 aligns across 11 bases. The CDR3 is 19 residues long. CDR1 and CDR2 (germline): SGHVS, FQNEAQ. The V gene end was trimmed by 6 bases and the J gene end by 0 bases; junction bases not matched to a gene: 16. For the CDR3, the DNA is TGTGCCAGCAGTTCAGGACTAGCGGGCCGCCATGGGGGCTCCTACGAGCAGTACTTC. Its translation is CASSSGLAGRHGGSYEQYF.

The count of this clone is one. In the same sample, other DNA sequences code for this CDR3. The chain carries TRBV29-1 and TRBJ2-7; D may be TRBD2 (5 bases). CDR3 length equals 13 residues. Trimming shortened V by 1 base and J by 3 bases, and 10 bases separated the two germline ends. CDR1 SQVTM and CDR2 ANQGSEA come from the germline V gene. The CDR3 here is CSVEGRADYEQYF. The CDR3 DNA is TGCAGCGTTGAAGGGCGGGCAGACTACGAGCAGTACTTC.

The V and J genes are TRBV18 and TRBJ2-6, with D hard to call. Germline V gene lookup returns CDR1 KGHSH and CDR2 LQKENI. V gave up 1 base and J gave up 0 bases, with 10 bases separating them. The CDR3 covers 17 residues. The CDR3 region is CASSPLQMSSGANVLTF. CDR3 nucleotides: TGTGCCAGCTCACCACTACAGATGAGCTCTGGGGCCAACGTCCTGACTTTC.

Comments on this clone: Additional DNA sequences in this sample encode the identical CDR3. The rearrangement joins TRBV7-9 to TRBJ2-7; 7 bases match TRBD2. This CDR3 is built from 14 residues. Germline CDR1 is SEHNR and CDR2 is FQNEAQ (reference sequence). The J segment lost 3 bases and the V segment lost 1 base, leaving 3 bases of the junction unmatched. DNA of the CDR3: TGTGCCAGCAGCTTAGTTGGCGGGAGCTACGAGCAGTACTTC. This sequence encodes CASSLVGGSYEQYF.

CDR3 DNA sequence: TGTGCCAGCAGTAAGACAGGGATGAACACTGAAGCTTTCTTT. Protein sequence: CASSKTGMNTEAFF. This sequence joins TRBV6-5 and TRBJ1-1; 7 bases fit TRBD1. Germline V gene lookup returns CDR1 MNHEY and CDR2 SVGAGI. Losses at the gene ends were 5 bases for V and 0 bases for J; bases not matched to a gene: 3. The CDR3 is made up of 14 amino acids.

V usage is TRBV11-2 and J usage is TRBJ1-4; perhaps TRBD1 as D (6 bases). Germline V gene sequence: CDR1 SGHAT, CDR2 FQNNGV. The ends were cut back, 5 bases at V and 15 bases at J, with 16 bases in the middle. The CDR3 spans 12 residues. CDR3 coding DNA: TGTGCCAGCAGCCCCGGGCAGGGGTGGGTGTTTTTT. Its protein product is CASSPGQGWVFF.

DNA for the CDR3: TGCAGCGCTGACCGACTAGGGGATTCCAATGAGCAGTTCTTC. This sequence encodes CSADRLGDSNEQFF. The chain recombines TRBV29-1 with TRBJ2-1; weak D call: TRBD2 (6 bases). This CDR3 spans 14 amino acids. The germline V gene has CDR1 SQVTM and CDR2 ANQGSEA. Trimming took off 7 bases at V and 6 bases at J, with 19 bases between the two ends.

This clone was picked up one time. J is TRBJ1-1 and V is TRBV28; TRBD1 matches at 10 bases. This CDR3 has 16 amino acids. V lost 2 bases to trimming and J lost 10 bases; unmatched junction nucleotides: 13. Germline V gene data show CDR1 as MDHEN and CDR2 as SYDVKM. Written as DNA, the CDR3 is TGTGCCAGCAGTTTAGCTGCAGGGACAGGGGTTTTAGGAGCTTTCTTT. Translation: CASSLAAGTGVLGAFF.

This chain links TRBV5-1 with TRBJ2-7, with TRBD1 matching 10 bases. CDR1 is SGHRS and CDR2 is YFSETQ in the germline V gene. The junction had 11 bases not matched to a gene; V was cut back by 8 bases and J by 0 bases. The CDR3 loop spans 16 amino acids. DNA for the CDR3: TGCGCCAGGCCGGGACAGGGGACGTTCAGCTCCTACGAGCAGTACTTC. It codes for CARPGQGTFSSYEQYF. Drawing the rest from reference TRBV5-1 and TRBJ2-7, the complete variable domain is KAGVTQTPRYLIKTRGQQVTLSCSPISGHRSVSWYQQTPGQGLQFLFEYFSETQRNKGNFPGRFSGRQFSNSRSEMNVSTLELGDSALYLCARPGQGTFSSYEQYFGPGTRLTVT.

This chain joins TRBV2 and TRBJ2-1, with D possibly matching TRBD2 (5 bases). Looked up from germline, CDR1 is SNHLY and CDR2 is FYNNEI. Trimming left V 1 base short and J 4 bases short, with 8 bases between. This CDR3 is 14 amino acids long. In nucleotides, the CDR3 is TGTGCCAGCAGTGAAGTAAGGGAGTACAATGAGCAGTTCTTC. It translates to CASSEVREYNEQFF.

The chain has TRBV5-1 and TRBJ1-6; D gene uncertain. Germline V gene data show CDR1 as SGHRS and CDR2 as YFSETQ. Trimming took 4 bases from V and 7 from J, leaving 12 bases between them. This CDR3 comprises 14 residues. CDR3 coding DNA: TGCGCCAGCAGCGTAAACAGTGTGAATTCACCCCTCCACTTT. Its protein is CASSVNSVNSPLHF.

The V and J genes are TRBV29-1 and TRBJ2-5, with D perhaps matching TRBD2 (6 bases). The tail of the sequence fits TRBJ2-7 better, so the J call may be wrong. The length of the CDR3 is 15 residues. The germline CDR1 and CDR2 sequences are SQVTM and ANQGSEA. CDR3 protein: CSVVRASAPNYEQYF. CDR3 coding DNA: TGCAGCGTTGTCCGTGCTAGCGCCCCAAACTACGAGCAGTACTTC.

The CDR3, as DNA: TGTGCCAGCAGTGAATTGACTATTGGTGAGCAGTTCTTC. As protein: CASSELTIGEQFF. This chain links TRBV2 with TRBJ2-1; weak D call: TRBD2 (5 bases). Trimming removed 2 bases at V and 9 bases at J, with 11 bases between. This CDR3 contains 13 residues. Germline loops: CDR1 SNHLY, CDR2 FYNNEI.

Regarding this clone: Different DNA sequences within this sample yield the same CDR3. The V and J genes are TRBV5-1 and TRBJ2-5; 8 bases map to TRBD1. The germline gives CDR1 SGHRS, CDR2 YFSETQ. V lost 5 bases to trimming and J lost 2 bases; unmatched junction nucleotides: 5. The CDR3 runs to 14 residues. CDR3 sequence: CASSPGTGQETQYF. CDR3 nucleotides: TGCGCCAGCAGTCCCGGGACAGGTCAAGAGACCCAGTACTTC. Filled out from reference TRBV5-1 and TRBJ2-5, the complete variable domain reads KAGVTQTPRYLIKTRGQQVTLSCSPISGHRSVSWYQQTPGQGLQFLFEYFSETQRNKGNFPGRFSGRQFSNSRSEMNVSTLELGDSALYLCASSPGTGQETQYFGPGTRLLVL.